A single sample gave rise to the 24 T cell receptor beta chains below, sequenced in a study of CD4 and CD8 cells across lung adenocarcinoma regions. TCRdb re-called the PCR reads through MiXCR, storing one row per CDR3 protein. In the table there are approximately 12,000 distinct CDR3 sequences, roughly 60% of which are singletons. Material: CD8+ T cells from the margin of a lung tumor. The receptor source for this set is a female donor with lung adenocarcinoma. The CD4 and CD8 labels of this study may be unreliable.

CDR3: CAGRGGGDQDTQYF. The CDR3 DNA follows: TGTGCGGGGCGTGGGGGCGGGGACCAAGATACGCAGTATTTT. This sequence joins TRBV27 and TRBJ2-3; D possibly uses TRBD1 or TRBD2 (6 bases each). This CDR3 has 14 amino acids. Germline V CDR1 and CDR2: MNHEY, SMNVEV (reference sequence).

This clonotype was seen a few times. The gene calls are TRBV7-2 and TRBJ2-4; unclear D gene. Germline CDR1 SGHTA, CDR2 FQGNSA. The CDR3 is made up of 15 amino acids. The V end was cut by 5 bases, the J end by 0 bases, with 11 bases between. The CDR3: CASSAILGAKNIQYF. CDR3 bases: TGTGCCAGCAGCGCGATTCTGGGAGCCAAAAACATTCAGTACTTC. The full variable domain, with the rest looked up from reference TRBV7-2 and TRBJ2-4, is GAGVSQSPSNKVTEKGKDVELRCDPISGHTALYWYRQSLGQGLEFLIYFQGNSAPDKSGLPSDRFSAERTGGSVSTLTIQRTQQEDSAVYLCASSAILGAKNIQYFGAGTRLSVL.

This clonotype was detected a few times. The V call is TRBV10-1, the J call TRBJ2-1; 11 bases fit TRBD1. From germline, CDR1 is WNHNN and CDR2 SYGVQD (reference sequence). V gave up 3 bases and J gave up 7 bases; unmatched junction bases: 8. This CDR3 has 16 residues. CDR3 in DNA: TGCGCCAGCAGTGACCTCGGGACAGGGGGTTGGAATGAGCAGTTCTTC. Translated, it gives CASSDLGTGGWNEQFF.

The V and J genes are TRBV11-3 and TRBJ2-5, with D possibly called TRBD1 or TRBD2 (7 bases each). Trimming shortened V by 5 bases and J by 11 bases, and 15 bases separated the two germline ends. The CDR3 loop spans 12 amino acids. The germline gives CDR1 SGHNT, CDR2 YENEEA. Here the CDR3 reads CASSPTGREQYF. DNA for the CDR3: TGTGCCAGCAGCCCGACAGGGAGGGAGCAGTACTTC. Full variable domain (rest looked up from reference TRBV11-3 and TRBJ2-5): EAGVVQSPRYKIIEKKQPVAFWCNPISGHNTLYWYLQNLGQGPELLIRYENEEAVDDSQLPKDRFSAERLKGVDSTLKIQPAELGDSAVYLCASSPTGREQYFGPGTRLLVL.

The rearrangement links TRBV6-5 to TRBJ2-1, with TRBD1 matching 10 bases. The J call is uncertain, as TRBJ2-7 better fits the DNA end. CDR3 length: 17 residues. Germline loops: CDR1 MNHEY, CDR2 SVGAGI. CDR3 residues: CASSYSNYGTGAYEQYF. In DNA, the CDR3 is TGTGCCAGCAGTTACTCGAATTACGGGACAGGGGCATACGAGCAGTACTTC.

The chain has TRBV27 and TRBJ2-3; TRBD1 aligns across 7 bases. V was pared by 10 bases and J by 9 bases, with 13 bases of the junction left unmatched. The CDR3 runs 13 residues. Per the germline V gene, CDR1 is MNHEY and CDR2 is SMNVEV (reference sequence). The CDR3 here is CATGEQGTNTQYF. As DNA, the CDR3 is TGTGCCACCGGAGAACAGGGGACAAACACGCAGTATTTT.

This chain uses TRBV6-1 with TRBJ2-5, with 9 bases fitting TRBD2. Germline V CDR1 and CDR2: MNHNS, SASEGT. V was pared by 6 bases and J by 0 bases, with 8 bases of the junction left unmatched. The CDR3 has 16 amino acids. The CDR3 reads CASSGRGGRDQETQYF. The CDR3 coding sequence is TGTGCCAGCAGCGGGCGGGGGGGCCGAGACCAAGAGACCCAGTACTTC.

CDR3 nucleotide sequence: TGTGCCAGCAGTTTACTTAGCGGGAGTGGGAGAGAGCAGTACTTC. This encodes CASSLLSGSGREQYF. The J gene is TRBJ2-5, the V gene TRBV27; 9 nucleotides align to TRBD2. The CDR3 totals 15 residues. Trimming cost V 2 bases and J 11 bases; bases outside gene matches: 12. CDR1 is MNHEY and CDR2 is SMNVEV in the germline V gene (reference sequence).

This clonotype was detected a few times. The chain joins TRBV27 to TRBJ2-5; 7 bases line up with TRBD1. The J call is doubtful: the DNA matches TRBJ2-7 better. The CDR3 spans 14 residues. Germline V lookup: CDR1 MNHEY, CDR2 SMNVEV (reference sequence). As DNA, the CDR3 is TGTGCCAGCAGGTCCGGGGACAGCCTGGGCGAGCAGTACTTC. It translates to CASRSGDSLGEQYF.

This clonotype was detected many times. The CDR3 DNA is TGTGCCAGCAGCCGAAAAGGACAGGGGCACTATGGCTACACCTTC. Its translation is CASSRKGQGHYGYTF. The chain combines TRBV6-1 with TRBJ1-2; TRBD1 aligns across 9 bases. The germline V gene encodes CDR1 MNHNS and CDR2 SASEGT. V trimming: 6 bases; J trimming: 3 bases; junction bases outside the gene matches: 8. The length of the CDR3 is 15 residues.

The chain links TRBV6-1 to TRBJ1-5, with TRBD1 identical over 7 bases. The CDR3 length is 14 residues. The ends lost 3 bases at V and 3 bases at J; junction bases unmatched: 2. Germline loops: CDR1 MNHNS, CDR2 SASEGT. Written as DNA, the CDR3 is TGTGCCAGCAGTGAGACAGGGCCCAATCAGCCCCAGCATTTT. Amino acid sequence: CASSETGPNQPQHF.

On this clonotype itself: Its ends do not fully match the called genes, so a read error is possible. DNA for the CDR3: TGCGCGGGGAGCGGGGGGCGGAACCAAGAGATCCAGTACTTC. As protein: CAGSGGRNQEIQYF. The V call is TRBV10-2, the J call TRBJ2-1; 9 bases match TRBD2. The J call is in doubt because the DNA end fits TRBJ2-5 better. This CDR3 region has 14 residues. Germline values: CDR1 WSHSY, CDR2 SAAADI.

This clonotype was counted many times. The chain recombines TRBV4-1 with TRBJ2-3; TRBD2 matches at 12 bases. The J segment lost 3 bases and the V segment lost 0 bases, leaving 4 bases of the junction unmatched. CDR3 length equals 17 residues. Germline V gene lookup returns CDR1 MGHRA and CDR2 YSYEKL. Here the CDR3 DNA reads TGCGCCAGCAGCCAAGAAGGACTAGCGGGGAATACAGATACGCAGTATTTT. Protein sequence: CASSQEGLAGNTDTQYF.

The V call is TRBV6-1, the J call TRBJ2-1; a weak D match, TRBD2 (6 bases). Trimming took off 9 bases at V and 6 bases at J, with 21 bases between the two ends. The germline gives CDR1 MNHNS, CDR2 SASEGT. There are 15 residues in the CDR3. This chain's CDR3 is CASRNRLDRANEQFF. The CDR3 DNA reads TGTGCCAGTAGAAACCGACTAGATAGGGCCAATGAGCAGTTCTTC.

The table lists this clonotype with a few counts. Germline and junction disagree at one end, which may indicate a read error. The CDR3 loop reads CASRGAGGTDTQYF. CDR3 nucleotides: TGTGCCAGCAGGGGGGCGGGGGGCACAGATACGCAGTATTTC. The J gene is TRBJ2-3, the V gene TRBV6-1; TRBD2 matches at 8 bases. The CDR3 length is 14 residues. Germline V lookup: CDR1 MNHNS, CDR2 SASEGT.

This clonotype was detected many times. This sequence joins TRBV12-3 or TRBV12-4 and TRBJ1-2; TRBD1 matches 8 bases. Trimming removed 7 bases from V and 10 bases from J; junction bases left unmatched: 11. There are 13 residues in the CDR3. The CDR3, as DNA: TGTGCCAGCAACCGAGGACAGGGCTTGGACTACACCTTC. Protein sequence: CASNRGQGLDYTF.

This clonotype has at least ten counts. The V gene is TRBV11-3, the J gene TRBJ2-5, with 9 bases lining up with TRBD2. The V gene end was trimmed by 1 base and the J gene end by 3 bases; junction bases not matched to a gene: 6. The CDR3 consists of 16 residues. Per the germline V gene, CDR1 is SGHNT and CDR2 is YENEEA. CDR3 region: CASSLGVAGAKETQYF. DNA of the CDR3: TGTGCCAGCAGCTTAGGCGTAGCGGGGGCAAAAGAGACCCAGTACTTC. The variable domain in full, completed from reference TRBV11-3 and TRBJ2-5, reads EAGVVQSPRYKIIEKKQPVAFWCNPISGHNTLYWYLQNLGQGPELLIRYENEEAVDDSQLPKDRFSAERLKGVDSTLKIQPAELGDSAVYLCASSLGVAGAKETQYFGPGTRLLVL.

This clonotype was observed at least ten times. This CDR3 is CASSQGQPTDTQYF. DNA for the CDR3: TGTGCCAGCAGCCAAGGACAGCCCACAGATACGCAGTATTTT. The chain links TRBV7-3 to TRBJ2-3, with a tentative D call TRBD1 (6 bases). Germline CDR1 and CDR2: SGHTA and FQGTGA. The CDR3 contains 14 residues. V was cut by 5 bases and J by 2 bases, with 11 bases left in between.

This clonotype has only a few counts. The rearrangement joins TRBV4-1 to TRBJ2-5; perhaps TRBD1 as D (5 bases). The V end was cut by 3 bases, the J end by 1 base, with 9 bases between. Per germline, CDR1 MGHRA and CDR2 YSYEKL. The CDR3 runs to 14 residues. DNA for the CDR3: TGCGCCAGCAGCCAGACAGACGTCCAAGAGACCCAGTACTTC. Residues: CASSQTDVQETQYF.

This clonotype has just a few counts. The gene calls are TRBV3-1 and TRBJ1-5, with a possible D match to TRBD1 (6 bases). Germline V gives CDR1 LGHDT, CDR2 YNNKEL (reference sequence). Trimming pared 1 base from V and 4 bases from J, leaving 8 bases between. The CDR3 is made up of 14 amino acids. The CDR3 here is CASSQGQGNQPQHF. The CDR3 bases are TGTGCCAGCAGCCAAGGTCAGGGGAATCAGCCCCAGCATTTT. Full variable domain (outside the CDR3, taken from reference TRBV3-1 and TRBJ1-5): DTAVSQTPKYLVTQMGNDKSIKCEQNLGHDTMYWYKQDSKKFLKIMFSYNNKELIINETVPNRFSPKSPDKAHLNLHINSLELGDSAVYFCASSQGQGNQPQHFGDGTRLSIL.

This clonotype was observed at least ten times. The chain is built from TRBV6-1 and TRBJ1-2, with TRBD1 matching 9 bases. The V gene end was trimmed by 8 bases and the J gene end by 8 bases; junction bases not matched to a gene: 9. Germline CDR1 MNHNS, CDR2 SASEGT. The length of the CDR3 is 13 residues. CDR3 sequence reads: CASSGQGFGGYTF. Written as DNA, the CDR3 is TGTGCCAGCTCGGGACAGGGATTTGGAGGCTACACCTTC.

The chain carries TRBV6-1 and TRBJ2-1; weak D call: TRBD2 (6 bases). The J call is uncertain, as TRBJ2-5 better fits the DNA end. Germline V gene sequence: CDR1 MNHNS, CDR2 SASEGT. The CDR3 extends over 16 amino acids. CDR3 sequence reads: CASSEARGTKQETQYF. For the CDR3, the DNA is TGTGCCAGCAGTGAAGCGCGGGGAACCAAGCAAGAGACCCAGTACTTC.

This clonotype qualifies as medium-sized. V and J are TRBV6-1 and TRBJ2-5, with TRBD1 matching 7 bases. Germline lookup yields CDR1 MNHNS and CDR2 SASEGT. CDR3 length equals 15 residues. V shed 6 bases and J 3 bases; nucleotides not matched to a gene: 10. The CDR3 sequence is CASRETGSQKETQYF. Here the CDR3 DNA reads TGTGCCAGCAGAGAGACAGGGTCCCAGAAAGAGACCCAGTACTTC.

V is TRBV11-1 and J is TRBJ2-4; 9 bases agree with TRBD2. The ends lost 9 bases at V and 12 bases at J; junction bases unmatched: 24. Germline V CDR1 and CDR2: SGHAT, FQDESV (reference sequence). The CDR3 consists of 17 residues. The CDR3 sequence is CARSRGGGPRAKDTQYF. The CDR3 DNA follows: TGTGCCAGGAGCCGCGGGGGGGGGCCCAGAGCAAAAGACACTCAGTACTTC.